The 3 T cell receptor delta chains reported below all come from one sample, sequenced in a study of gamma-delta T cells after stem cell transplantation. TCRdb re-called the RT-PCR reads through CATT. Among roughly 12,000 delta-chain clones listed, 38% were seen once. The sequenced sample consisted of gamma-delta T cells. The receptor set was obtained from a human donor. It is not recorded whose cells these are; they may come from a transplant donor.

This chain links TRDV1 with TRDJ1; D call uncertain. V dropped 11 bases and J dropped 0 bases, with 31 bases sitting between them. The germline gives CDR1 TSWWSYY, CDR2 QGS. This CDR3 spans 19 amino acids. The CDR3 here is CAIVERKRETPWYTDKLIF. CDR3 DNA sequence: TGTGCTATTGTGGAAAGGAAGAGGGAGACCCCATGGTACACCGATAAACTCATCTTT.

There are a few counts of this clone. V is TRDV2 and J is TRDJ3; 12 bases agree with TRDD3. The germline V gene has CDR1 GEAIGNYY and CDR2 EKD. Unmatched junction bases numbered 19, after V lost 3 bases and J lost 2 bases. The CDR3 spans 23 residues. CDR3 residues: CACDHRGPSYWGIPPWDTRQMFF. In nucleotides, the CDR3 is TGTGCCTGTGACCACCGTGGACCCTCCTACTGGGGGATACCGCCCTGGGACACCCGACAGATGTTTTTC.

This clone was seen a few times. The V call is TRDV1, the J call TRDJ1; 9 nucleotides line up with TRDD3. CDR1 TSWWSYY and CDR2 QGS come from the germline V gene. The CDR3 spans 16 residues. V was clipped by 5 bases and J by 10 bases; unmatched bases: 17. CDR3 DNA sequence: TGTGCTCTTGGGATACACTGGGGGACTCACTTAAAGGGACTCATCTTT. Its protein is CALGIHWGTHLKGLIF.